This TCR beta chain comes out of a study of T cells in localized non-small cell lung cancer. Regarding the study as a whole: Because sequencing included only one region (of the tumor), heterogeneity remains possible. Adjacent lung had a median approximately 57 of the 100 largest tumor clones. Elevated circulating T cell density in blood was associated with longer overall survival.

Profiling relied on immunoSEQ multiplex PCR, and the TCRdb table lists in-frame clones only, not all of them. Seen here are roughly 5,200 clones, around 50% observed once, and the top ten hold about 3.8%. Trimming removed 0 bases at V and 4 bases at J, with 6 bases between. CDR1 is GTSNPN and CDR2 is SVGIG in the germline V gene (reference sequence). This CDR3 spans 12 amino acids. Concerning this clone itself: What it recognizes is unknown.

The sample here was lymph node tissue, taken before any cancer treatment. The TCR originated in a male donor aged 60 or over with stage I squamous cell lung carcinoma. The chain is built from TRBV30 and TRBJ1-2; D remains ambiguous. The CDR3: CAWSVLSYGYTF. The CDR3 region has the DNA TGTGCCTGGAGTGTTCTCTCCTATGGCTACACCTTC.